The rows below give T cell receptor beta chains drawn from one sample of a study of regulatory T cells in long-lasting Graves disease. TCRdb re-called the multiplex PCR reads with MiXCR, one entry per CDR3 protein. The sample lists approximately 540,000 distinct CDR3 sequences, more than 10% occurring once. The sample was also linked to a second study, of T cells in Graves' hyperthyroidism and ophthalmopathy.

This sample comprised peripheral blood mononuclear cells (PBMCs), obtained at new diagnosis, from a patient treated with antithyroid drugs. All receptors derive from a woman aged 30 to 39 with Graves disease. The CDR3 runs from the conserved cysteine through the conserved F or W. The order of the fields is clone size, V gene, D gene, J gene, CDR3 DNA, CDR3 protein. D genes are given only for firm matches. Part of the rows lack a size; the others show once, few, many or a class for expanded clones.

few	TRBV27	TRBD1	TRBJ1-5	TGTGCCAGCAGTTTAGGGACAGGGGGTTTTCAGCCCCAGCATTTT	CASSLGTGGFQPQHF
few	TRBV7-9	NA	TRBJ2-3	TGTGCCAGCAGGGGCGGGACTAGCACAGATACGCAGTATTTT	CASRGGTSTDTQYF
NA	TRBV19	TRBD1	TRBJ2-2	TGTGCCAGTGGACTCCGGGACAGAGCCTACACCGGGGAGCTGTTTTTT	CASGLRDRAYTGELFF
NA	TRBV7-9	NA	TRBJ2-1	TGTGCCAGCAGCTTTGGGCTAGCGGAGCAGTTCTTC	CASSFGLAEQFF
many	TRBV2	TRBD1	TRBJ1-2	TGTGCCAGCAGTAGGGACAGGGGAATATATTCCTATGGCTACACCTTC	CASSRDRGIYSYGYTF
NA	TRBV6-2/TRBV6-3	TRBD1	TRBJ2-3	TGTGCCAGCAGTACCGGGACAGCAAAACCAGATACGCAGTATTTT	CASSTGTAKPDTQYF
NA	TRBV2	TRBD2	TRBJ2-5	TGTGCCAGCAGGGCTAAAGCGGGAGAGGCCCAGTACTTC	CASRAKAGEAQYF
many	TRBV27	NA	TRBJ1-6	TGTGCCAGCAGTTTTGTTGGCAATTCACCCCTCCACTTT	CASSFVGNSPLHF
many	TRBV11-2	NA	TRBJ2-2	TGTGCCAGCAGCTCCGGGACTTACACCGGGGAGCTGTTTTTT	CASSSGTYTGELFF
NA	TRBV9	TRBD1	TRBJ2-2	TGTGCCAGCAGCGTGAAACAGGGGGCGCTTTACACCGGGGAGCTGTTTTTT	CASSVKQGALYTGELFF
many	TRBV7-9	TRBD1	TRBJ2-7	TGTGCCAGCAGCCTGCCGGACAGGGTGGGTGAGCAGTACTTC	CASSLPDRVGEQYF
few	TRBV20-1	TRBD1	TRBJ1-5	TGCAGTGCGAACAGGGGGCGCGGGCAGCCCCAGCATTTT	CSANRGRGQPQHF
many	TRBV20-1	NA	TRBJ2-1	TGCAGTGCGGGCTGGGGGCGCGGCGGCAATGAGCAGTTCTTC	CSAGWGRGGNEQFF
many	TRBV2	NA	TRBJ2-2	TGTGCCAGCACTTATGGCGGGGAGCTGTTTTTT	CASTYGGELFF
many	TRBV28	TRBD2	TRBJ2-7	TGTGCCAGTAAACGACTAGCGGGAGGGTACGAGCAGTACTTC	CASKRLAGGYEQYF
NA	TRBV27	TRBD1	TRBJ2-1	TGTGCCAGCAGCTCCCTCCCAATTGGACAGGGAACCTCCTACAATGAGCAGTTCTTC	CASSSLPIGQGTSYNEQFF
few	TRBV5-5	TRBD2	TRBJ2-1	TGTGCCAGCAGGAGAAGCGGGAGCGCCTACAATGAGCAGTTCTTC	CASRRSGSAYNEQFF
NA	TRBV7-9	NA	TRBJ2-6	TGTGCCAGCAGCTTAATCATCCCTCGGATCTCTGGGGCCAACGTCCTGACTTTC	CASSLIIPRISGANVLTF
many	TRBV11-3	NA	TRBJ1-1	TGTGCCAGCAGCTTAGATCGCACAGGGAGCACTGAAGCTTTCTTT	CASSLDRTGSTEAFF
few	TRBV19	NA	TRBJ1-1	TGTGCCAGTAGCGCCCACGGGGGGGGCACTGAAGCTTTCTTT	CASSAHGGGTEAFF
many	TRBV7-9	NA	TRBJ1-2	TGTGCCAGCAGCTTGGGGCGGACGGATGGCTACACCTTC	CASSLGRTDGYTF
NA	TRBV28	NA	TRBJ1-1	TGTGCCAGCAGCCTAGGACAGCCAACTGAAGCTTTCTTT	CASSLGQPTEAFF
few	TRBV19	NA	TRBJ2-1	TGTGCCAGTAGGAGGGGAGGCCAAGTGATGGGGGGTGTTGAGCAGTTCTTC	CASRRGGQVMGGVEQFF
many	TRBV2	NA	TRBJ2-3	TGTGCCAGCACCCGGAAGACCTTTTATTATACGCAGTATTTT	CASTRKTFYYTQYF
many	TRBV11-2	NA	TRBJ2-1	TGTGCCAGCAGCCGATCGGACAGTTACAATGAGCAGTTCTTC	CASSRSDSYNEQFF
many	TRBV12-3/TRBV12-4	NA	TRBJ2-7	TGTGCCAGCAGTTTAGTTCTCTTCTCCTACGAGCAGTACTTC	CASSLVLFSYEQYF
many	TRBV7-2	NA	TRBJ2-5	TGTGCCAGCAGCTTAGCGCTCGGGTTTCAAGAGACCCAGTACTTC	CASSLALGFQETQYF
NA	TRBV6-1	TRBD2	TRBJ2-1	TGTGCCAGCAGGTCAAACCCGGGACTAGCAGCCGGGTACAATGAGCAGTTCTTC	CASRSNPGLAAGYNEQFF
NA	TRBV5-6	NA	TRBJ1-5	TGTGCCAGCAGCTTGGGGGGGGGTCGGGGGCAGCCCCAGCATTTT	CASSLGGGRGQPQHF
NA	TRBV4-1	NA	TRBJ1-1	TGCGCCAGCAGCCAACCACACAGCCTACTCACTGAAGCTTTCTTT	CASSQPHSLLTEAFF
NA	TRBV28	NA	TRBJ2-1	TGTGCCAGCATCAACGGGAGAATAGCATGGGCGTACAATGAGCAGTTCTTC	CASINGRIAWAYNEQFF
few	TRBV7-9	NA	TRBJ2-5	TGTGCCAGCACCCAGGGGTTTGGAGAGACCCAGTACTTC	CASTQGFGETQYF
NA	TRBV19	TRBD2	TRBJ2-6	TGTGCCAGTAGTAGAAGCGGGAGATCCGGGGCCAACGTCCTGACTTTC	CASSRSGRSGANVLTF
NA	TRBV12-3/TRBV12-4	TRBD2	TRBJ2-3	TGTGCCAGCATTAAATCGGGACTAGCGGGGGCCCCCGCAGATACGCAGTATTTT	CASIKSGLAGAPADTQYF
many	TRBV7-4	NA	TRBJ2-3	TGTGCCAGCAGCTTAGAAGATCGGCTCTATCCAGATACGCAGTATTTT	CASSLEDRLYPDTQYF
many	TRBV9	TRBD2	TRBJ2-3	TGTGCCAGCAGCGTCGGGACTAGCTCGGCAGATACGCAGTATTTT	CASSVGTSSADTQYF
few	TRBV10-3	TRBD2	TRBJ2-1	TGTGCCATCAGTGATGAGGGAGGGGAGAATGAGCAGTTCTTC	CAISDEGGENEQFF
few	TRBV15	NA	TRBJ1-1	TGTGCCACCAGCAGAGATTCAGGGACGAACACTGAAGCTTTCTTT	CATSRDSGTNTEAFF
NA	TRBV6-2/TRBV6-3	TRBD2	TRBJ2-5	TGTGCCAGCAGTTACGGTCTAGCGGTCCCGGAGGAGACCCAGTACTTC	CASSYGLAVPEETQYF
NA	TRBV12-3/TRBV12-4	NA	TRBJ1-3	TGTGCCAGCCTCAGCCTCTCTGGAAACACCATATATTTT	CASLSLSGNTIYF
many	TRBV7-3	TRBD1	TRBJ2-7	TGTGCCAGCAGCCTATCCGACAGGGTTGGCGAGCAGTACTTC	CASSLSDRVGEQYF
NA	TRBV11-2	NA	TRBJ2-2	TGTGCCAGCAGCCTTCGTAACGGGGAGCTGTTTTTT	CASSLRNGELFF
many	TRBV5-5	NA	TRBJ2-7	TGTGCCAGCAGCCTTCTGGACCCACCCTACGAGCAGTACTTC	CASSLLDPPYEQYF
NA	TRBV7-2	NA	TRBJ2-1	TGTGCCAGCAGCTTTATAGGGACGCGGGGCTACAATGAGCAGTTCTTC	CASSFIGTRGYNEQFF
once	TRBV6-2/TRBV6-3	NA	TRBJ2-2	TGTGCCAGCAGTTACTCGCTGGTTTTGTGGAACGGCGGGGAGCTGTTTTTT	CASSYSLVLWNGGELFF
many	TRBV11-2	NA	TRBJ1-4	TGTGCCAGCAGCCCAATAACAACTAATGAAAAACTGTTTTTT	CASSPITTNEKLFF